These 2 T cell receptor beta chains came from one sample sequenced in a study of regulatory T cells in long-lasting Graves disease. Time point described: newly diagnosed GD, antithyroid drugs for less than 3 months. RNA isolated from PBMCs was used to make the TCR library. Arm-PCR of CDR3 regions and iRepertoire HTBI primers were the basis on which TCR beta libraries were built. Using its own MiXCR run on the multiplex PCR reads, TCRdb lists one record per CDR3 protein. The profile shows 200,000 to 250,000 distinct CDR3 sequences, roughly a fifth of them singletons. These data were also filed under a second study, of T cells in Graves' hyperthyroidism and ophthalmopathy.

Sequenced here: peripheral blood mononuclear cells (PBMCs), sampled at new diagnosis, from a patient treated with antithyroid drugs. These receptors were collected from a woman aged 25-40 years with Graves disease.

This clonotype was found many times. The chain has TRBV7-9 and TRBJ2-7, with TRBD1 identical over 9 bases. The CDR3 loop spans 14 amino acids. In germline, CDR1 is SEHNR, CDR2 FQNEAQ (reference sequence). After removal of 4 bases from V and 7 bases from J, the junction contained 8 bases not matched to a gene. This CDR3 reads CASSSGTGNGEQYF. The CDR3 region has the DNA TGTGCCAGCAGCTCAGGGACAGGGAATGGTGAGCAGTACTTC.

This clonotype was observed many times. The J gene is TRBJ2-1, the V gene TRBV12-3 or TRBV12-4, with D uncertain. The CDR3 runs to 15 residues. Trimming removed 2 bases at V and 6 bases at J, with 14 bases between. CDR3 DNA: TGTGCCAGCAGTTTATCGCGACCCCGCAGCAATGAGCAGTTCTTC. Translation: CASSLSRPRSNEQFF.